This T cell receptor (beta chain) originates from a study of blood T cell repertoires in COVID-19. The CDR3 consists of 13 residues. The germline V gene has CDR1 SGHRS and CDR2 YFSETQ. With V trimmed by 4 bases and J by 4 bases, 5 bases remained unmatched. Sequencing was performed with immunoSEQ multiplex PCR; in TCRdb, only in-frame clones are kept and a portion is missing. The top ten hold 1.5% to 2% of the sample, which has roughly 53,000 clones, about nine tenths seen once. Sequenced sample: peripheral blood. V gene TRBV5-1 combines with J gene TRBJ2-7; 7 bases match TRBD1. The origin of this receptor is a man in his sixties with acute or convalescent COVID-19. In DNA form, the CDR3 reads TGCGCCAGCAGCCAGGGGGTGGGATACGAGCAGTACTTC. As protein: CASSQGVGYEQYF.